Sequencing of this TCR beta chain was carried out in a study of blood T cells in healthy people across ages. In the study overall: Template switching recovered approximately one barcoded beta molecule for every two T cells. General study results and limits: Across the age range, TCR beta diversity per million T cells fell in a roughly linear way. PBMC samples, being unsorted, prevented any conclusive comparison of naive and antigen-experienced cells.

The draw of peripheral blood yielded approximately 10 milliliters from each donor. On this clonotype: The antigen remains unidentified.

The CDR3 totals 12 residues. With 6 bases removed from V and 7 bases from J, the gap between germline ends came to 10 bases. Primers used in a second PCR of roughly 6 to 12 cycles were a sample-barcoded 5' primer and a J-beta primer mix. TCRdb reanalysed the 5' RACE reads using MiXCR and keeps one entry per CDR3 protein. This table has some 710,000 distinct CDR3 sequences, around a fifth appearing once. Sample: blood. The V gene is TRBV12-3 or TRBV12-4, the J gene TRBJ1-3; unclear D gene. This TCR was sampled from a man aged 70-80 years in good health. In DNA, the CDR3 is TGTGCCAGCAGGTCCGATGGGAACACCATATATTTT. Translated: CASRSDGNTIYF.